This entry describes one T cell receptor beta chain. Its antigen is unidentified. Using immunoSEQ multiplex PCR, the repertoire was profiled, and TCRdb retains in-frame clones only, with some absent. The table includes around 100,000 clones, 84% detected once. The V and J ends lost 4 bases and 0 bases, in that order; junction bases with no gene match: 1. CDR3 size: 14 residues. Germline lookup yields CDR1 SGHRS and CDR2 YFSETQ. The entry originates in a study of radiation and T cells in renal cell carcinoma. Study conclusions and caveats: No pretreatment tumor biopsies were available for baseline clonotypes.

Regarding time point: blood 4 weeks post-SBRT, at nephrectomy. Treatment of the sample: 15 Gy SBRT to primary tumor, nephrectomy 4 weeks later. Serial blood draws occurred at baseline and 2 and 4 weeks post-SBRT. The patient's renal cell carcinoma had clear cell pathology. This TCR was sampled from a man in his 60s with renal cell carcinoma. V and J are TRBV5-1 and TRBJ2-1, with TRBD2 identical over 7 bases. The source material was blood, sampled from a patient whose treatment included radiotherapy and nephrectomy. The CDR3 DNA is TGCGCCAGCAGCGCGGGAGTCTCCTACAATGAGCAGTTCTTC. This encodes CASSAGVSYNEQFF.